The clone carrying this TCR beta chain was recorded a few times. The sample comes from a study of cytomegalovirus exposure and HLA in healthy donors. Germline V gives CDR1 SGHRS, CDR2 YFSETQ. V lost 4 bases, J lost 2 bases, and 8 bases stayed unmatched. The CDR3 contains 15 residues. Both 60 Vbeta primers and 13 Jbeta primers went into the PCR. Profiling relied on immunoSEQ multiplex PCR, and the TCRdb table lists in-frame clones only, not all of them. The sample includes around 130,000 clones, 77% of them seen just once. The sequenced sample was PBMCs. The chain recombines TRBV5-1 with TRBJ2-5; 7 nucleotides agree with TRBD1. The receptor comes from a man aged 18 to 35 in good health and CMV-seropositive. This chain's CDR3 is CASSVLSGQQETQYF. DNA of the CDR3: TGCGCCAGCAGCGTACTATCGGGACAGCAAGAGACCCAGTACTTC.